This T cell receptor (beta chain) comes out of a study of T cell changes during pregnancy in multiple sclerosis. Per germline, CDR1 SGDLS and CDR2 YYNGEE. CDR3 length: 16 amino acids. Trimming removed 2 bases at V and 0 bases at J, with 12 bases between. The protocol was immunoSEQ multiplex PCR, while the TCRdb copy is restricted to in-frame clones and leaves out a portion. The sample has 68,000 or so clones; 75% to 95% are singletons. This TCR derives from a female donor with multiple sclerosis, enrolled in a pregnancy study. The starting material was peripheral blood, obtained in the second trimester of pregnancy. The rearrangement uses TRBV9 and TRBJ2-1; weak D call: TRBD1 (6 bases). This CDR3 is CASSVRDTFSYNEQFF. The CDR3 nucleotides read TGTGCCAGCAGCGTCCGGGACACTTTCTCCTACAATGAGCAGTTCTTC.